One sample yielded the 27 T cell receptor beta chains listed below, sequenced in a study of blood T cell repertoires in COVID-19. Data came from immunoSEQ multiplex PCR; TCRdb stores just in-frame clones and leaves some out. The sample consists of about 270,000 clones, about 87% of them appearing once. The sequencing input was peripheral blood. The receptors shown here come from a woman between 45 and 65 years old with acute or convalescent COVID-19.

This clone was seen a handful of times. The V and J genes are TRBV28 and TRBJ1-1; TRBD1 matches at 7 bases. This CDR3 spans 21 amino acids. Germline V gene sequence: CDR1 MDHEN, CDR2 SYDVKM. Trimming removed 6 bases from V and 1 base from J; junction bases left unmatched: 26. This CDR3 is CASSRVSPRRRQGLKNTEAFF. Written as DNA, the CDR3 is TGTGCCAGCAGCCGTGTATCACCGAGACGGAGACAGGGCCTTAAGAACACTGAAGCTTTCTTT. The full variable domain, its missing parts supplied by reference TRBV28 and TRBJ1-1, is DVKVTQSSRYLVKRTGEKVFLECVQDMDHENMFWYRQDPGLGLRLIYFSYDVKMKEKGDIPEGYSVSREKKERFSLILESASTNQTSMYLCASSRVSPRRRQGLKNTEAFFGQGTRLTVV.

The chain is built from TRBV7-9 and TRBJ2-7; 8 bases map to TRBD1. This CDR3 spans 15 amino acids. Germline values: CDR1 SEHNR, CDR2 FQNEAQ (reference sequence). Trimming cost V 5 bases and J 2 bases; bases outside gene matches: 8. CDR3 loop: CASSPPDRGAYEQYF. CDR3 coding DNA: TGTGCCAGCAGCCCACCCGACAGGGGCGCCTACGAGCAGTACTTC.

This clone was seen only once. The chain carries TRBV2 and TRBJ1-5; D is ambiguous. The germline V gene has CDR1 SNHLY and CDR2 FYNNEI. Trimming left V 8 bases short and J 0 bases short, with 8 bases between. The CDR3 covers 13 residues. The CDR3 region is CASGLYSNQPQHF. The CDR3 bases are TGTGCCAGCGGACTTTATAGCAATCAGCCCCAGCATTTT.

The rearrangement links TRBV28 to TRBJ2-7; TRBD2 matches at 10 bases. This CDR3 region has 13 residues. The germline gives CDR1 MDHEN, CDR2 SYDVKM. The junction had 5 bases not matched to a gene; V was cut back by 8 bases and J by 4 bases. Here the CDR3 DNA reads TGTGCCAGCCGAACGACTAGCGGGTACGAGCAGTACTTC. Its translation is CASRTTSGYEQYF. Full variable domain (rest looked up from reference TRBV28 and TRBJ2-7): DVKVTQSSRYLVKRTGEKVFLECVQDMDHENMFWYRQDPGLGLRLIYFSYDVKMKEKGDIPEGYSVSREKKERFSLILESASTNQTSMYLCASRTTSGYEQYFGPGTRLTVT.

DNA for the CDR3: TGTGCCAGCAGCTTATTCCCAGTAGCGGGTAATGAGCAGTTCTTC. It encodes CASSLFPVAGNEQFF. The chain has TRBV7-3 and TRBJ2-1; 7 nucleotides agree with TRBD2. This CDR3 has 15 residues. With 2 bases clipped from V and 7 bases from J, the junction kept 8 bases outside the gene matches. Germline V lookup: CDR1 SGHTA, CDR2 FQGTGA.

The J gene is TRBJ1-2, the V gene TRBV19, with D tentatively TRBD1 (5 bases). Germline loops: CDR1 LNHDA, CDR2 SQIVND (reference sequence). The germline V and J ends were trimmed by 11 bases and 5 bases, with 12 bases remaining between them. The CDR3 has 11 amino acids. This CDR3 is CAASGGYGYTF. CDR3 DNA sequence: TGTGCCGCCTCCGGGGGATATGGCTACACCTTC.

The rearrangement uses TRBV5-8 and TRBJ2-1; 7 bases fit TRBD2. Trimming cost V 1 base and J 7 bases; bases outside gene matches: 2. CDR3 length: 13 residues. CDR1 is SGHTS and CDR2 is YDEGEE in the germline V gene. This CDR3 reads CASSLYGGNEQFF. DNA for the CDR3: TGTGCCAGCAGCTTGTACGGGGGGAATGAGCAGTTCTTC. The full variable domain, completed using reference TRBV5-8 and TRBJ2-1, is EAGVTQSPTHLIKTRGQQATLRCSPISGHTSVYWYQQALGLGLQFLLWYDEGEERNRGNFPPRFSGRQFPNYSSELNVNALELEDSALYLCASSLYGGNEQFFGPGTRLTVL.

This clone occurred once. The chain joins TRBV13 to TRBJ2-2; 10 nucleotides agree with TRBD2. The CDR3 loop spans 16 amino acids. Germline V gives CDR1 PRHDT, CDR2 FYEKMQ (reference sequence). Trimming at V came to 5 bases and at J to 1 base, leaving 4 bases not matched to a gene. CDR3 DNA sequence: TGTGCCAGCAGCACCACTAGCGGGGTGAACACCGGGGAGCTGTTTTTT. It codes for CASSTTSGVNTGELFF.

V and J are TRBV13 and TRBJ2-7; TRBD2 aligns across 9 bases. Germline V gene lookup returns CDR1 PRHDT and CDR2 FYEKMQ (reference sequence). The J segment lost 3 bases and the V segment lost 1 base, leaving 7 bases of the junction unmatched. This CDR3 is 16 amino acids long. Here the CDR3 DNA reads TGTGCCAGCAGCTTAGCGGGCGGGAGGGGACACTACGAGCAGTACTTC. It translates to CASSLAGGRGHYEQYF.

The J gene is TRBJ1-2, the V gene TRBV28, with 7 bases identical to TRBD1. The V segment lost 3 bases and the J segment 11 bases; nucleotides outside the gene matches: 12. CDR1 MDHEN and CDR2 SYDVKM come from the germline V gene. The CDR3 has 14 amino acids. The CDR3 region is CASSLFGQAIGYTF. The CDR3 region has the DNA TGTGCCAGCAGTTTGTTTGGACAGGCCATCGGTTACACCTTC.

For this clone: The sample carries other DNA sequences with the same CDR3. The V gene is TRBV5-1, the J gene TRBJ2-1, with 11 bases lining up with TRBD1. The V and J ends lost 3 bases and 3 bases, in that order; junction bases with no gene match: 2. The CDR3 contains 15 residues. Germline assignment: CDR1 SGHRS and CDR2 YFSETQ. The CDR3 DNA reads as TGCGCCAGCAGCTCCGGGACAGGGGGCTACAATGAGCAGTTCTTC. Its protein product is CASSSGTGGYNEQFF.

The V and J genes are TRBV11-1 and TRBJ2-1, with D maybe TRBD2 (5 bases). Germline V gene data show CDR1 as SGHAT and CDR2 as FQDESV (reference sequence). The CDR3 spans 14 residues. Trimming removed 8 bases from V and 2 bases from J, with 13 bases in between. Here the CDR3 DNA reads TGTGCCAGCGGGGAGTTCCTCACCTACAATGAGCAGTTCTTC. It translates to CASGEFLTYNEQFF.

V and J are TRBV7-9 and TRBJ2-7; 9 nucleotides agree with TRBD1. Germline V lookup: CDR1 SEHNR, CDR2 FQNEAQ (reference sequence). The junction had 5 bases not matched to a gene; V was cut back by 6 bases and J by 5 bases. The CDR3 consists of 13 residues. CDR3 protein: CASRLTGGDEQYF. The CDR3 DNA follows: TGTGCCAGCAGATTGACAGGGGGAGACGAGCAGTACTTC.

The chain uses TRBV29-1 and TRBJ1-1, with D perhaps TRBD1 (5 bases). V lost 6 bases and J 11 bases, leaving 16 bases between the germline ends. Germline CDR1 and CDR2: SQVTM and ANQGSEA. The CDR3 is 11 amino acids. The CDR3 sequence: CSVAVDNGAFF. The CDR3 DNA reads as TGCAGCGTGGCGGTGGACAACGGGGCTTTCTTT. The full variable domain, rest sourced from reference TRBV29-1 and TRBJ1-1, is SAVISQKPSRDICQRGTSLTIQCQVDSQVTMMFWYRQQPGQSLTLIATANQGSEATYESGFVIDKFPISRPNLTFSTLTVSNMSPEDSSIYLCSVAVDNGAFFGQGTRLTVV.

This chain uses TRBV9 with TRBJ2-1; TRBD2 aligns across 7 bases. Trimming at V came to 5 bases and at J to 0 bases, leaving 5 bases not matched to a gene. Germline CDR1 SGDLS, CDR2 YYNGEE. The length of the CDR3 is 15 residues. The CDR3 DNA reads TGTGCCAGCAGGGCTAGCGGAAGCTCCTACAATGAGCAGTTCTTC. Translating it yields CASRASGSSYNEQFF.

The chain uses TRBV28 and TRBJ2-2; tentative D call: TRBD2 (6 bases). The germline V gene has CDR1 MDHEN and CDR2 SYDVKM. The ends were cut back, 6 bases at V and 2 bases at J, with 10 bases in the middle. CDR3 size: 14 residues. For the CDR3, the DNA is TGTGCCAGCAGATCGGGACTTAACACCGGGGAGCTGTTTTTT. Its protein product is CASRSGLNTGELFF.

The chain combines TRBV15 with TRBJ2-3; TRBD2 matches 8 bases. Germline CDR1 LNHNV, CDR2 YYDKDF (reference sequence). Losses at the gene ends were 0 bases for V and 3 bases for J; bases not matched to a gene: 14. There are 19 residues in the CDR3. CDR3 sequence (DNA): TGTGCCACCAGCAGAGATTCCCGCCGGGGGGCGGGAGGAACAGATACGCAGTATTTT. Its translation: CATSRDSRRGAGGTDTQYF.

The chain links TRBV27 to TRBJ2-7; TRBD2 matches 7 bases. Germline V gene lookup returns CDR1 MNHEY and CDR2 SMNVEV (reference sequence). The CDR3 totals 15 residues. J lost 3 bases, V lost 0 bases, and 5 bases had no gene match. CDR3 DNA: TGTGCCAGCAGTTTATCCGCTAGCGGCTACTACGAGCAGTACTTC. Its protein product is CASSLSASGYYEQYF.

The rearrangement links TRBV24-1 to TRBJ2-1; D is perhaps TRBD2 (6 bases). Germline-derived CDR1 and CDR2 are KGHDR and SFDVKD. This CDR3 is 15 amino acids long. Trimming pared 9 bases from V and 0 bases from J, leaving 14 bases between. The CDR3 loop reads CATSFGGVSYNEQFF. The CDR3, as DNA: TGTGCCACCTCTTTCGGGGGAGTCTCCTACAATGAGCAGTTCTTC.

This sequence joins TRBV7-2 and TRBJ2-7, with D hard to call. In germline, CDR1 is SGHTA, CDR2 FQGNSA. Trimming pared 5 bases from V and 3 bases from J, leaving 11 bases between. The CDR3 totals 13 residues. CDR3 bases: TGTGCCAGCAGCGCTTACTACGACTACGAGCAGTACTTC. Amino acid sequence: CASSAYYDYEQYF.

The rearrangement joins TRBV28 to TRBJ1-5; 8 positions agree with TRBD1. The junction had 5 bases not matched to a gene; V was cut back by 6 bases and J by 4 bases. CDR3 length equals 14 residues. Germline CDR1 and CDR2: MDHEN and SYDVKM. The CDR3 sequence: CASRDRATNQPQHF. The CDR3, as DNA: TGTGCCAGCAGGGACAGGGCGACAAATCAGCCCCAGCATTTT.

The chain recombines TRBV7-3 with TRBJ2-3; no clear D. CDR1 and CDR2 (germline): SGHTA, FQGTGA. Trimming stripped 3 bases from V and 1 base from J, with 5 bases between. The CDR3 spans 13 residues. The CDR3 region is CASSFGRTDTQYF. CDR3 bases: TGTGCCAGCAGCTTTGGGCGCACAGATACGCAGTATTTT. The full variable domain, rest sourced from reference TRBV7-3 and TRBJ2-3, is GAGVSQTPSNKVTEKGKYVELRCDPISGHTALYWYRQSLGQGPEFLIYFQGTGAADDSGLPNDRFFAVRPEGSVSTLKIQRTERGDSAVYLCASSFGRTDTQYFGPGTRLTVL.

This chain connects TRBV3-1 (or the pseudogene TRBV3-2) to TRBJ2-2; 9 bases are a match to TRBD2. Trimming took 4 bases from V and 3 from J; bases not matched to a gene: 3. The CDR3 is 15 amino acids. CDR1 and CDR2 from the germline V gene are LGHDT and YNNKEL (reference sequence). CDR3 protein: CASSRLAEDTGELFF. As DNA, the CDR3 is TGTGCCAGCAGCCGACTAGCGGAAGACACCGGGGAGCTGTTTTTT.

This clone was recorded once. The J gene is TRBJ2-3, the V gene TRBV24-1, with D uncertain. The CDR3 contains 15 residues. Germline V gene sequence: CDR1 KGHDR, CDR2 SFDVKD. Deletions cut 0 bases from V and 2 bases from J, with 8 bases between. The CDR3 loop reads CATSDLTPTTDTQYF. CDR3 sequence (DNA): TGTGCCACCAGTGATTTGACTCCAACCACAGATACGCAGTATTTT.

This chain uses TRBV7-2 with TRBJ1-2, with TRBD1 matching over 7 bases. The CDR3 loop spans 15 amino acids. Germline lookup yields CDR1 SGHTA and CDR2 FQGNSA. V was pared by 1 base and J by 1 base, with 3 bases of the junction left unmatched. The CDR3 coding sequence is TGTGCCAGCAGCTTAGGGTCAGGGGGTAACTATGGCTACACCTTC. Its protein product is CASSLGSGGNYGYTF.

The chain uses TRBV7-2 and TRBJ1-4; the D is unclear. V lost 3 bases and J lost 0, with 2 bases in between. CDR1 SGHTA and CDR2 FQGNSA come from the germline V gene. The CDR3 has 13 residues. Written as DNA, the CDR3 is TGTGCCAGCAGCTTCTCAACTAATGAAAAACTGTTTTTT. This sequence encodes CASSFSTNEKLFF.

The CDR3 here is CASSQDNRGRDEQFF. CDR3 DNA sequence: TGTGCCAGCAGCCAAGATAACAGGGGGCGAGATGAGCAGTTCTTC. The V call is TRBV4-2, the J call TRBJ2-1; 9 positions agree with TRBD1. The germline V gene encodes CDR1 LGHNA and CDR2 YNFKEQ. The CDR3 contains 15 residues. Trimming cost V 0 bases and J 8 bases; bases outside gene matches: 5.